This is a list of T cell receptor beta chains from one sample in a study of cytomegalovirus exposure and HLA in healthy donors. Sequenced by immunoSEQ multiplex PCR; TCRdb stores in-frame clones only, minus some. The data hold more than 100,000 clones, with roughly four fifths observed a single time. Material for sequencing was PBMCs. The source of these receptors is a woman aged 50 to 60 in good health and CMV-seropositive. Each CDR3 is given with its conserved first and last residue. A D gene is named only where the DNA matches it firmly. A row's size may be missing; if present it is once, few, many or a size class.

CDR3aa | CDR3nt | v_gene | d_gene | j_gene | abundance
CASSLAPGTEGNEQYF | TGCGCCAGCAGCCTCGCTCCCGGGACTGAGGGGAACGAGCAGTACTTC | TRBV4-1 | NA | TRBJ2-7 | NA
CASRKGHEQETQYF | TGTGCCAGCAGAAAAGGACACGAACAAGAGACCCAGTACTTC | TRBV28 | NA | TRBJ2-5 | NA
CSVEKGQLTEAFF | TGCAGCGTTGAAAAGGGACAACTCACTGAAGCTTTCTTT | TRBV29-1 | NA | TRBJ1-1 | few
CASSLIAGCGELFF | TGCGCCAGCAGTCTAATTGCCGGGTGCGGGGAGCTGTTTTTT | TRBV23-1 | NA | TRBJ2-2 | few
CASSLPRQGPEQFF | TGTGCCAGCAGCTTGCCGAGACAGGGGCCAGAGCAGTTCTTC | TRBV5-4 | TRBD1 | TRBJ2-1 | NA
CASSSTTGGPTYEQYF | TGTGCCAGCAGCTCCACTACAGGGGGGCCGACCTACGAGCAGTACTTC | TRBV13 | TRBD1 | TRBJ2-7 | NA
CASSQDPPPGSYGYTF | TGCGCCAGCAGCCAAGATCCCCCCCCAGGGTCTTATGGCTACACCTTC | TRBV4-3 | NA | TRBJ1-2 | many
CASSDPDRGDGYTF | TGTGCCAGCAGTGATCCGGACAGGGGGGATGGCTACACCTTC | TRBV6-1 | TRBD1 | TRBJ1-2 | NA
CASSLDPRPGTYEQYF | TGTGCCAGCAGCTTGGACCCAAGACCAGGGACCTACGAGCAGTACTTC | TRBV5-4 | NA | TRBJ2-7 | NA
CASSQGLAGGYEQYF | TGCGCCAGCAGCCAGGGACTAGCGGGGGGCTACGAGCAGTACTTC | TRBV4-3 | TRBD2 | TRBJ2-7 | NA
CASSRPPGTGENQPQHF | TGTGCCAGCAGCAGGCCACCCGGGACAGGTGAGAATCAGCCCCAGCATTTT | TRBV7-2 | TRBD1 | TRBJ1-5 | NA
CASSGGQLDVGYGYTF | TGTGCCAGCAGTGGGGGACAGTTGGATGTTGGGTATGGCTACACCTTC | TRBV27 | TRBD1 | TRBJ1-2 | once
CASRPRDRGYTF | TGTGCCAGCAGGCCCAGGGACAGAGGCTACACCTTC | TRBV6-5 | TRBD1 | TRBJ1-2 | once
CASSLTGTGTEKLFF | TGTGCCAGCAGCTTAACCGGGACAGGGACCGAAAAACTGTTTTTT | TRBV7-8 | TRBD1 | TRBJ1-4 | few
CASSHGLAGGPSGNIQYF | TGCGCCAGCAGCCACGGACTAGCGGGAGGGCCAAGCGGAAACATTCAGTACTTC | TRBV4-1 | TRBD2 | TRBJ2-4 | NA
CAISDPVGREQFF | TGTGCCATCAGTGACCCCGTGGGGCGGGAGCAGTTCTTC | TRBV10-3 | NA | TRBJ2-1 | once
CASSLSWQRNYGYTF | TGTGCCAGCAGTTTATCCTGGCAGCGCAACTATGGCTACACCTTC | TRBV27 | NA | TRBJ1-2 | NA
CARTPGTSGRHLHEQYF | TGTGCCAGAACCCCCGGGACTAGCGGGAGGCACCTTCACGAGCAGTACTTC | TRBV7-5 | NA | TRBJ2-7 | NA
CASSEDRVGVASYNSPLHF | TGTGCCAGCAGCGAGGACAGGGTTGGGGTGGCGTCCTATAATTCACCCCTCCACTTT | TRBV7-2 | TRBD1 | TRBJ1-6 | few
CATYSPRGASYEQYF | TGTGCCACTTACAGCCCGCGGGGGGCCTCCTACGAGCAGTACTTC | TRBV2 | TRBD2 | TRBJ2-7 | NA
CASRAGRPGDTEAFF | TGCGCCAGCAGAGCCGGGAGACCCGGGGACACTGAAGCTTTCTTT | TRBV5-1 | NA | TRBJ1-1 | NA
CASSFSGRKSDEQFF | TGTGCCAGCAGCTTTAGCGGGAGAAAGAGCGATGAGCAGTTCTTC | TRBV11-1 | TRBD2 | TRBJ2-1 | NA
CASSYLDKETQYF | TGTGCCAGCAGTTACCTTGACAAAGAGACCCAGTACTTC | TRBV6-6 | NA | TRBJ2-5 | NA
CASSTQAGNTIYF | TGTGCCAGCAGTACCCAAGCCGGAAACACCATATATTTT | TRBV6-5 | NA | TRBJ1-3 | NA
CASSGAAGNEKLFF | TGTGCCAGCAGTGGGGCGGCAGGGAATGAAAAACTGTTTTTT | TRBV2 | NA | TRBJ1-4 | NA
CASSWAGGGTDTQYF | TGTGCCAGCAGCTGGGCGGGGGGGGGCACAGATACGCAGTATTTT | TRBV7-3 | TRBD2 | TRBJ2-3 | NA